Below, 7 T cell receptor beta chains from the same sample are listed, as sequenced in a study of OX40 agonist ivuxolimab in advanced cancers. Assay used: immunoSEQ multiplex PCR; TCRdb lists only in-frame clones, some missing. The sample lists some 70,000 clones, under 95% seen once, with more than 0.85% in the top ten. The source material was CD4+ or CD8+ T cells sorted from blood, sampled in a trial of the OX40 agonist ivuxolimab. All receptors come from an adult with an advanced solid tumor such as melanoma, head and neck, liver or kidney cancer.

J is TRBJ2-1 and V is TRBV6-1; 7 bases map to TRBD1. The CDR3 contains 15 residues. Germline lookup yields CDR1 MNHNS and CDR2 SASEGT. V shed 6 bases, J shed 5 bases, and the junction held 10 bases outside the gene matches. As DNA, the CDR3 is TGTGCCAGCAGCGTCCTGGGACAGTGGGACAATGAGCAGTTCTTC. It yields the protein CASSVLGQWDNEQFF.

The V call is TRBV2, the J call TRBJ2-3; possibly TRBD2 for D (6 bases). This CDR3 has 15 residues. Germline V CDR1 and CDR2: SNHLY, FYNNEI. V was trimmed by 7 bases and J by 2 bases, leaving 16 bases between them. In DNA form, the CDR3 reads TGTGCCAGCACTTCGGGCGGGATATACACAGATACGCAGTATTTT. Translated, it gives CASTSGGIYTDTQYF.

This clone has just one count. The V call is TRBV30, the J call TRBJ1-2, with D unclear. Germline lookup yields CDR1 GTSNPN and CDR2 SVGIG (reference sequence). This CDR3 comprises 11 residues. V was pared by 1 base and J by 3 bases, with 3 bases between. The CDR3 coding sequence is TGTGCCTGGAGTGGATACTATGGCTACACCTTC. It is translated as CAWSGYYGYTF.

V is TRBV5-1 and J is TRBJ1-1; D is possibly TRBD1 (5 bases). Germline CDR1 reads SGHRS; CDR2 reads YFSETQ. V was shortened by 5 bases and J by 0 bases, with 20 bases between the two germline ends. The CDR3 has 17 amino acids. In DNA form, the CDR3 reads TGCGCCAGCAGTTTTGGGGCAGGTGCAGTAATGAACACTGAAGCTTTCTTT. Protein product: CASSFGAGAVMNTEAFF.

V is TRBV9 and J is TRBJ2-2; possibly TRBD1 for D (6 bases). Germline CDR1 SGDLS, CDR2 YYNGEE. The CDR3 is 16 residues long. V shed 5 bases and J shed 0 bases, with 14 bases lying between them. The CDR3 sequence: CASRGQGLSNTGELFF. The CDR3 DNA reads as TGTGCCAGCAGAGGTCAGGGGCTTTCGAACACCGGGGAGCTGTTTTTT.

This chain joins TRBV6-1 and TRBJ2-7, with 9 bases fitting TRBD2. In germline, CDR1 is MNHNS, CDR2 SASEGT. The trim removed 4 bases at V and 0 bases at J, leaving 7 bases unmatched. The CDR3 runs 16 residues. The CDR3 is CASSGRTSVSSYEQYF. The DNA of the CDR3 is TGTGCCAGCAGTGGACGGACTAGCGTGAGCTCCTACGAGCAGTACTTC.

The J gene is TRBJ1-1, the V gene TRBV6-1; TRBD1 matches 9 bases. Germline lookup yields CDR1 MNHNS and CDR2 SASEGT. With 7 bases clipped from V and 5 bases from J, the junction kept 11 bases outside the gene matches. This CDR3 region has 15 residues. The CDR3 nucleotides are TGTGCCAGCAATACAGGGGGCGCGGTGAGTACTGAAGCTTTCTTT. Translation gives CASNTGGAVSTEAFF.